What follows are 27 T cell receptor beta chains derived from one specimen sequenced in a study of a mutant IDH1 vaccine in newly diagnosed glioma. Method: immunoSEQ multiplex PCR; TCRdb's copy keeps in-frame clones and lacks some. The repertoire holds tens of thousands of clones, with about four fifths as singletons. Which antigens these TCRs recognize remains unknown. Specified time point: week 23, last vaccination. Mutant IDH1 20-mer peptide, at 300 ug, made up each vaccine dose, with topical imiquimod. The sequences come from PBMCs, collected from a glioma patient whose treatment included an IDH1 peptide vaccine. Receptors were obtained from a man aged 40-49 years with glioma.

The chain employs TRBV4-1 and TRBJ2-7; the match to TRBD2 covers 9 bases. Unmatched junction bases numbered 6, after V lost 0 bases and J lost 6 bases. Germline CDR1 MGHRA, CDR2 YSYEKL. This CDR3 comprises 15 residues. CDR3 in DNA: TGCGCCAGCAGCCAAGATCATGCGGGGGGGCGCGAGCAGTACTTC. It specifies CASSQDHAGGREQYF.

Only one count was recorded for this clone. This rearrangement joins TRBV2 to TRBJ1-5, with D unresolved. The CDR3 contains 14 residues. Germline V lookup: CDR1 SNHLY, CDR2 FYNNEI. V was clipped by 3 bases and J by 7 bases, with 13 bases between them. The DNA for the CDR3 is TGTGCCAGCAGTGACCTCAATCTAAGGCAGCCCCAGCATTTT. It specifies CASSDLNLRQPQHF.

This clone was found a few times. V usage is TRBV9 and J usage is TRBJ1-1; unclear D gene. The CDR3 totals 13 residues. Germline V gives CDR1 SGDLS, CDR2 YYNGEE. The germline V and J ends were trimmed by 0 bases and 6 bases, with 9 bases remaining between them. In DNA form, the CDR3 reads TGTGCCAGCAGCGTAGGGGGTGGATCTGAAGCTTTCTTT. Residues: CASSVGGGSEAFF.

V is TRBV5-1 and J is TRBJ1-2, with no clear D. Trimming shortened V by 0 bases and J by 5 bases, and 8 bases separated the two germline ends. The CDR3 has 13 residues. Germline loops: CDR1 SGHRS, CDR2 YFSETQ. This CDR3 is CASSLDETYGYTF. The CDR3 DNA reads TGCGCCAGCAGCTTGGACGAAACTTATGGCTACACCTTC.

The table lists this clone with a count of one. J is TRBJ2-1 and V is TRBV19; no reliable D call. The length of the CDR3 is 15 residues. The germline V gene encodes CDR1 LNHDA and CDR2 SQIVND (reference sequence). The V gene lost 8 bases and the J gene lost 9 bases, with 23 bases spanning the gap. The CDR3 is CASEPPGNSVGEQFF. In DNA form, the CDR3 reads TGTGCCAGTGAACCGCCGGGTAATTCCGTCGGTGAGCAGTTCTTC.

The V call is TRBV4-1, the J call TRBJ2-3, with a tentative D call TRBD2 (6 bases). Germline V gives CDR1 MGHRA, CDR2 YSYEKL. The CDR3 loop spans 18 amino acids. V was clipped by 1 base and J by 1 base, with 18 bases between them. The CDR3 sequence: CASSQGRVKGQRTDTQYF. DNA for the CDR3: TGCGCCAGCAGCCAAGGGAGGGTGAAGGGGCAACGCACAGATACGCAGTATTTT.

This clone was counted a few times. The CDR3 reads CARSLFGGYTF. The CDR3 nucleotides read TGTGCCAGAAGCTTGTTTGGGGGCTACACCTTC. This sequence joins TRBV5-3 and TRBJ1-2, with unresolved D. TRBV5-3 qualifies as an ORF whose function is uncertain. The CDR3 sequence is 11 residues long. The V gene lost 1 base and the J gene lost 8 bases, with 6 bases spanning the gap.

This chain connects TRBV2 to TRBJ1-4; D not resolved. Germline V gene data show CDR1 as SNHLY and CDR2 as FYNNEI. The CDR3 loop spans 15 amino acids. Trimming removed 7 bases at V and 7 bases at J, with 19 bases between. The CDR3 protein is CASTGTAGGIEKLFF. The CDR3, as DNA: TGTGCCAGCACTGGAACAGCCGGAGGAATTGAAAAACTGTTTTTT.

This rearrangement joins TRBV6-1 to TRBJ2-5, with D uncertain. The CDR3 has 14 residues. Germline CDR1 reads MNHNS; CDR2 reads SASEGT. V was cut by 7 bases and J by 1 base, with 13 bases left in between. The CDR3 sequence: CASTFSSSQETQYF. The CDR3 coding sequence is TGTGCCAGCACGTTCAGCAGCTCCCAAGAGACCCAGTACTTC.

J is TRBJ2-7 and V is TRBV18; no reliable D call. CDR3 length: 15 residues. The V gene lost 2 bases and the J gene lost 1 base, with 12 bases spanning the gap. Germline CDR1 KGHSH, CDR2 LQKENI. CDR3 sequence: CASSPRQAESYEQYF. CDR3 in DNA: TGTGCCAGCTCACCAAGGCAGGCCGAATCCTACGAGCAGTACTTC.

The J gene is TRBJ1-1, the V gene TRBV2; D gene uncertain. The germline V and J ends were trimmed by 4 bases and 1 base, with 13 bases remaining between them. Per germline, CDR1 SNHLY and CDR2 FYNNEI. CDR3 length equals 15 residues. In nucleotides, the CDR3 is TGTGCCAGCAGTGGAGAGCGGACGGAGAACACTGAAGCTTTCTTT. It is translated as CASSGERTENTEAFF.

This chain uses TRBV6-5 with TRBJ1-2; no firm D call. The germline V and J ends were trimmed by 7 bases and 9 bases, with 18 bases remaining between them. The germline V gene encodes CDR1 MNHEY and CDR2 SVGAGI. The CDR3 sequence is 13 residues long. The CDR3 region has the DNA TGTGCCAGCATCCAACGAGACGGAGCACGCTACACCTTC. Protein product: CASIQRDGARYTF.

The chain joins TRBV6-6 to TRBJ1-3, with 8 bases identical to TRBD1. This CDR3 is built from 15 residues. The V and J ends lost 6 bases and 6 bases, in that order; junction bases with no gene match: 10. Germline V CDR1 and CDR2: MNHNY, SVGAGI (reference sequence). CDR3 bases: TGTGCCAGCAGCCCTCAACAGGGGGTAGTAAACACCATATATTTT. This gives the protein CASSPQQGVVNTIYF.

This clone has just a few counts. V gene TRBV30 combines with J gene TRBJ1-5; no clear D gene. CDR3 size: 12 residues. The V and J ends lost 5 bases and 4 bases respectively, with 9 bases between them. CDR1 is GTSNPN and CDR2 is SVGIG in the germline V gene (reference sequence). The CDR3 sequence: CAWAARNQPQHF. As DNA, the CDR3 is TGTGCCTGGGCCGCCAGAAATCAGCCCCAGCATTTT.

This clone was recorded many times. The gene calls are TRBV7-9 and TRBJ1-1; 8 positions match TRBD1. The V segment lost 3 bases and the J segment 14 bases; nucleotides outside the gene matches: 11. The CDR3 has 13 residues. Per the germline V gene, CDR1 is SEHNR and CDR2 is FQNEAQ (reference sequence). CDR3 sequence: CASSLDRAGGKFF. The CDR3 DNA reads TGTGCCAGCAGCTTGGACAGGGCGGGGGGGAAATTCTTT.

This chain joins TRBV6-5 and TRBJ1-1, with 7 bases fitting TRBD1. Per the germline V gene, CDR1 is MNHEY and CDR2 is SVGAGI. V shed 4 bases and J 11 bases; nucleotides not matched to a gene: 13. The CDR3 is made up of 14 amino acids. The CDR3 sequence is CASSWDRLVGEAFF. CDR3 in DNA: TGTGCCAGCAGTTGGGACAGACTAGTAGGGGAGGCTTTCTTT.

J is TRBJ1-1 and V is TRBV4-2, with TRBD1 as a possible D gene (5 bases). This CDR3 is built from 14 residues. The germline V and J ends were trimmed by 0 bases and 1 base, with 6 bases remaining between them. Germline lookup yields CDR1 LGHNA and CDR2 YNFKEQ. The CDR3 reads CASSQEQGNTEAFF. The CDR3, as DNA: TGTGCCAGCAGCCAAGAGCAGGGGAACACTGAAGCTTTCTTT.

V usage is TRBV19 and J usage is TRBJ2-6; the D is unclear. The germline V gene has CDR1 LNHDA and CDR2 SQIVND (reference sequence). The CDR3 covers 15 residues. V was trimmed by 0 bases and J by 4 bases, leaving 7 bases between them. This chain's CDR3 is CASSIEALGANVLTF. The CDR3 DNA reads TGTGCCAGTAGTATAGAAGCGTTAGGGGCCAACGTCCTGACTTTC.

V gene TRBV4-1 combines with J gene TRBJ1-1; no clear D gene. The CDR3 is 14 amino acids. V was clipped by 1 base and J by 3 bases, with 9 bases between them. Germline V CDR1 and CDR2: MGHRA, YSYEKL. The chain's CDR3 is CASSQVGKDTEAFF. CDR3 sequence (DNA): TGCGCCAGCAGCCAAGTAGGAAAGGACACTGAAGCTTTCTTT.

This chain connects TRBV4-1 to TRBJ1-2; possible D gene TRBD1, 5 bases. This CDR3 comprises 14 residues. Germline values: CDR1 MGHRA, CDR2 YSYEKL. The V gene lost 0 bases and the J gene lost 8 bases, with 13 bases spanning the gap. The CDR3 bases are TGCGCCAGCAGCCAAGATCGAGGGGCATGGGGCTACACCTTC. Protein product: CASSQDRGAWGYTF.

The J gene is TRBJ1-3, the V gene TRBV15, with TRBD1 identical over 9 bases. This CDR3 region has 18 residues. The V and J ends lost 1 base and 1 base, in that order; junction bases with no gene match: 8. Germline V CDR1 and CDR2: LNHNV, YYDKDF (reference sequence). This chain's CDR3 is CATSRGDRVQLSGNTIYF. Here the CDR3 DNA reads TGTGCCACCAGCAGAGGGGACAGGGTACAACTTTCTGGAAACACCATATATTTT.

The genes are TRBV4-1 and TRBJ2-5, with 8 bases fitting TRBD1. The CDR3 spans 15 residues. V was clipped by 4 bases and J by 4 bases; unmatched bases: 8. CDR1 is MGHRA and CDR2 is YSYEKL in the germline V gene. The CDR3 protein is CASSREDRVGETQYF. CDR3 DNA sequence: TGCGCCAGCAGCCGGGAGGACAGGGTGGGAGAGACCCAGTACTTC.

This sequence joins TRBV5-8 and TRBJ1-3, with D perhaps matching TRBD1 (6 bases). V was cut by 7 bases and J by 4 bases, with 15 bases left in between. This CDR3 contains 14 residues. The germline V gene encodes CDR1 SGHTS and CDR2 YDEGEE. CDR3 DNA sequence: TGTGCCAGCCGCGATGGGGGGCTCGGAAACACCATATATTTT. This codes for CASRDGGLGNTIYF.

This chain uses TRBV6-5 with TRBJ2-7; 12 positions match TRBD2. The CDR3 length is 15 residues. J lost 8 bases, V lost 8 bases, and 13 bases had no gene match. Germline V gene data show CDR1 as MNHEY and CDR2 as SVGAGI. CDR3 sequence: CASGMGLAGGSKQYF. The CDR3 nucleotides read TGTGCCAGCGGTATGGGACTAGCGGGCGGCTCTAAGCAGTACTTC.

This chain connects TRBV13 to TRBJ1-2; 7 bases are a match to TRBD1. Germline assignment: CDR1 PRHDT and CDR2 FYEKMQ (reference sequence). The CDR3 is made up of 16 amino acids. Trimming at V came to 0 bases and at J to 1 base, leaving 5 bases not matched to a gene. As DNA, the CDR3 is TGTGCCAGCAGCTTAGGTTCGACAGGGATTAACTATGGCTACACCTTC. This codes for CASSLGSTGINYGYTF.

The chain links TRBV30 to TRBJ2-6; perhaps TRBD1 as D (7 bases). The V and J ends lost 3 bases and 0 bases respectively, with 12 bases between them. Per the germline V gene, CDR1 is GTSNPN and CDR2 is SVGIG (reference sequence). CDR3 length: 16 amino acids. The CDR3 DNA reads TGTGCCTGGAGGACAGGGAGGAGCTCTGGGGCCAACGTCCTGACTTTC. It encodes CAWRTGRSSGANVLTF.

This clone was observed once. The V call is TRBV4-1, the J call TRBJ2-3; D gene uncertain. The V end was cut by 1 base, the J end by 6 bases, with 14 bases between. The CDR3 sequence is 15 residues long. CDR1 is MGHRA, CDR2 YSYEKL, per germline. The CDR3 sequence: CASSQVPTGVDTQYF. The CDR3 coding sequence is TGCGCCAGCAGCCAAGTTCCGACGGGTGTCGATACGCAGTATTTT.